This T cell receptor beta chain is drawn from a study of control samples from healthy donors and cancer patients. The method was immunoSEQ multiplex PCR; TCRdb's version includes in-frame clones alone and lacks a portion of them. Among 100,000 to 150,000 clones, about 90% were seen once, and the ten largest hold around 40%. The CDR3 has 12 residues. From germline, CDR1 is KGHDR and CDR2 SFDVKD. Between the trimmed V and J ends, which lost 4 bases and 7 bases, there was a span of 7 bases. The material sequenced was blood. The V call is TRBV24-1, the J call TRBJ1-5; D is uncertain. This sequence was found in a man aged 50 to 60 in good health. The CDR3 here is CATSEAGQPQHF. As DNA, the CDR3 is TGTGCCACCAGTGAGGCGGGGCAGCCCCAGCATTTT.